This TCR beta chain was profiled in a study of neurological immune-mediated disorders. The study, taken as a whole, reports: Repertoires from 18 of 34 multiple sclerosis patients grouped phylogenetically into a related-CDR3 cluster, suggesting a possible signature.

With 10-nucleotide random UMIs included, cDNA was synthesized by 5'RACE. Using its own MiXCR run on the 5' RACE reads, TCRdb lists one record per CDR3 protein. The data hold around 64,000 distinct CDR3 sequences, with approximately 3.3% observed a single time. CDR1 SQVTM and CDR2 ANQGSEA come from the germline V gene. The CDR3 runs to 14 residues. V was trimmed by 3 bases and J by 3 bases, leaving 13 bases between them. This clonotype was seen ten or more times. The antigen is unknown. Input material: PBMCs. This clonotype was obtained from a woman aged 45-65 years with multiple sclerosis. The V call is TRBV29-1, the J call TRBJ2-3; D possibly uses TRBD1 or TRBD2 (5 bases each). CDR3 bases: TGCAGCGTTGAGCTCCAGGGAGCAACAGATACGCAGTATTTT. It encodes CSVELQGATDTQYF.